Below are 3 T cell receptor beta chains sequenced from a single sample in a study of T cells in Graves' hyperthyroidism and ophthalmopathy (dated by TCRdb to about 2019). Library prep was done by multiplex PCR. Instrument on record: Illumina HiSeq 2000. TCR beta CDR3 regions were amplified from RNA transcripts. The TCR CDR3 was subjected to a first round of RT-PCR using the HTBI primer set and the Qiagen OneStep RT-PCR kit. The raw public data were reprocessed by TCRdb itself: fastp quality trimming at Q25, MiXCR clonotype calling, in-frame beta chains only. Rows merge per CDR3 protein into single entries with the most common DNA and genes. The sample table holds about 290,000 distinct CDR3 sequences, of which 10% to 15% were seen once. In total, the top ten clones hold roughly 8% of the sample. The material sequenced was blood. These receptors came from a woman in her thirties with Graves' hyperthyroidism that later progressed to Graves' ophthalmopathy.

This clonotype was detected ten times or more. The CDR3 DNA is TGTGCCAGCAGTTACTCAGCGGGGAACGGTGAAGCTTTCTTT. Translation gives CASSYSAGNGEAFF. V is TRBV6-2 or TRBV6-3 and J is TRBJ1-1, with D unresolved. The CDR3 contains 14 residues. The germline V gene encodes CDR1 MNHEY and CDR2 SVGEGT. V was pared by 0 bases and J by 7 bases, with 12 bases between.

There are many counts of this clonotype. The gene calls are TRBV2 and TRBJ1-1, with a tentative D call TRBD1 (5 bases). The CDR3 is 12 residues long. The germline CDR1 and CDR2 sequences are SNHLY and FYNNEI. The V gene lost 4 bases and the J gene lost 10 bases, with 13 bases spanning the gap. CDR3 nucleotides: TGTGCCAGCAGTGGACCGGGGGTGATAGCTTTCTTT. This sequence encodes CASSGPGVIAFF.

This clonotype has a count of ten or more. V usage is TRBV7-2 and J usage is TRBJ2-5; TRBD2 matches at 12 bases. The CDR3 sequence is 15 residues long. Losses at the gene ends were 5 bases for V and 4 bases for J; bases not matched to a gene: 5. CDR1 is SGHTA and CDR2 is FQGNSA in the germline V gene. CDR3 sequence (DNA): TGTGCCAGCAGCCCGACTAGCGGGAGTGGAGAGACCCAGTACTTC. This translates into CASSPTSGSGETQYF.